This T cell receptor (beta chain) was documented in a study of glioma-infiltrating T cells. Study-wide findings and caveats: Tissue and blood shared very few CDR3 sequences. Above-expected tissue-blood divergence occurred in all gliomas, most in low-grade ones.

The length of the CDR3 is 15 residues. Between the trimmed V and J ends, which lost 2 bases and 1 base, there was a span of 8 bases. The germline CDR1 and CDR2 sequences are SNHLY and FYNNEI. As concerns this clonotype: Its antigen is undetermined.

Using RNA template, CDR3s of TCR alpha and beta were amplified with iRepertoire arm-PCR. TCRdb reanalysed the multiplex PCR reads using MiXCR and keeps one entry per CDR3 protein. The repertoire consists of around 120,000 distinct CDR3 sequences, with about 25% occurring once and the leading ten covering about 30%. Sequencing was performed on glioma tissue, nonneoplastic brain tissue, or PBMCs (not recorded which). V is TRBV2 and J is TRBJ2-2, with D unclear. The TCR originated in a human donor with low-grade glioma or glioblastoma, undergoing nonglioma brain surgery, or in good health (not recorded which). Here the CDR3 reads CASSERAVNTGELFF. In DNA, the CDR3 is TGTGCCAGCAGTGAAAGGGCGGTGAACACCGGGGAGCTGTTTTTT.